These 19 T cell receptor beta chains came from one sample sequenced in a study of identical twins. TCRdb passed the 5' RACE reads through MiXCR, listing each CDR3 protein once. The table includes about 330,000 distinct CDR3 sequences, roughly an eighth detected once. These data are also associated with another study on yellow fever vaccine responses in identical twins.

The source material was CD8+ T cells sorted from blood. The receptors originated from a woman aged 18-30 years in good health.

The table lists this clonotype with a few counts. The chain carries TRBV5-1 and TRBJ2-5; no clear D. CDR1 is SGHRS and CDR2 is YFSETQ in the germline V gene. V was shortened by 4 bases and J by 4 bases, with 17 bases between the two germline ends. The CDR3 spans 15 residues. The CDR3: CASSPVVGLGETQYF. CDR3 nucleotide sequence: TGCGCCAGCAGCCCGGTGGTAGGTCTCGGAGAGACCCAGTACTTC.

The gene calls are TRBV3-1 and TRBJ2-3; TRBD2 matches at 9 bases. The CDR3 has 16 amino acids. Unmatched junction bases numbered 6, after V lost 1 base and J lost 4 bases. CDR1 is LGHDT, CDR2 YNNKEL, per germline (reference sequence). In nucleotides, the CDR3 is TGTGCCAGCAGCCAAGTTGGGGGACTAGCCTCAGATACGCAGTATTTT. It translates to CASSQVGGLASDTQYF.

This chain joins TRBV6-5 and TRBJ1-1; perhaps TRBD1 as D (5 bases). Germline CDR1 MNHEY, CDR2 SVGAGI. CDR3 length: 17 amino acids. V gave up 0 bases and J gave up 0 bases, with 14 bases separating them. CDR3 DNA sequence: TGTGCCAGCAGTTACTCGGTACAGGCGAGCATGAACACTGAAGCTTTCTTT. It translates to CASSYSVQASMNTEAFF.

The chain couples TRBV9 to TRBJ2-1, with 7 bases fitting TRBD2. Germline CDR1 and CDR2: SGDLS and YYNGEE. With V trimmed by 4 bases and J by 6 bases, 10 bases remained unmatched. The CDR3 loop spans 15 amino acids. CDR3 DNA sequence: TGTGCCAGCAGCTTAAGCGGGATCCCCAGCAATGAGCAGTTCTTC. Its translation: CASSLSGIPSNEQFF.

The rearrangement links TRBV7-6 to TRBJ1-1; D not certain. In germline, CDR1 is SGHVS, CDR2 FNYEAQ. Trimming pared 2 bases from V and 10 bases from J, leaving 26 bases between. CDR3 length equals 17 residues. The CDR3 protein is CASSLRQDESRCSVAFF. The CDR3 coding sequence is TGTGCCAGCAGCTTAAGGCAGGACGAGTCCCGCTGCTCTGTAGCTTTCTTT.

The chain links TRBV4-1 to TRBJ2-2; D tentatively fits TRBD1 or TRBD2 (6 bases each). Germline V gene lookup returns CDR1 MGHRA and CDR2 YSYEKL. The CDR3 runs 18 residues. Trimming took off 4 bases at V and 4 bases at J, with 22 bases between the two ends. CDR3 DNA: TGCGCCAGCAGCCGGGACCCCACAGGGACGGGGGCCACCGGGGAGCTGTTTTTT. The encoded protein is CASSRDPTGTGATGELFF.

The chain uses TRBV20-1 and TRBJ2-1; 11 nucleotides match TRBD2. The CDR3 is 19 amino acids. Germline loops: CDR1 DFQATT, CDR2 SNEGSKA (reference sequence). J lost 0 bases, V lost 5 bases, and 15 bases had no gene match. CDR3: CSALSRVLAGASSYNEQFF. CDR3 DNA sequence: TGCAGTGCTCTCTCTCGGGTACTAGCGGGGGCTAGCTCCTACAATGAGCAGTTCTTC.

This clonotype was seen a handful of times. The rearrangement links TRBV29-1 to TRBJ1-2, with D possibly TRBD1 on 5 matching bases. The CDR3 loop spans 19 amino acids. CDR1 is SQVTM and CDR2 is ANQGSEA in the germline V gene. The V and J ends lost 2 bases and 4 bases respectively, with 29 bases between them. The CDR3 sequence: CSVEPSVGPTGLLTYGYTF. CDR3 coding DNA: TGCAGCGTTGAACCGTCAGTGGGCCCAACAGGTTTACTCACCTATGGCTACACCTTC.

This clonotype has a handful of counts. In DNA, the CDR3 is TGTGCCACCAGCCTAGCGGGCTACGAGCAGTACTTC. It specifies CATSLAGYEQYF. The J gene is TRBJ2-7, the V gene TRBV24-1; 8 bases line up with TRBD2. The V gene's germline CDR1 is KGHDR and CDR2 SFDVKD. CDR3 size: 12 residues. V lost 7 bases to trimming and J lost 3 bases; unmatched junction nucleotides: 1.

For the CDR3, the DNA is TGTGCCAGCAGCCTTGGGGGACAGAGCCGCACAGATACGCAGTATTTT. Translated: CASSLGGQSRTDTQYF. This chain joins TRBV5-5 and TRBJ2-3; the match to TRBD1 covers 7 bases. The CDR3 has 16 amino acids. V lost 4 bases to trimming and J lost 1 base; unmatched junction nucleotides: 9. Per the germline V gene, CDR1 is SGHKS and CDR2 is YYEKEE (reference sequence).

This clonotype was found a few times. CDR3 sequence: CATSDSSSGRSGELFF. The CDR3 coding sequence is TGTGCCACCAGTGACTCGTCTAGCGGGAGGTCCGGGGAGCTGTTTTTT. This chain joins TRBV24-1 and TRBJ2-2, with 11 bases lining up with TRBD2. The junction had 6 bases not matched to a gene; V was cut back by 4 bases and J by 6 bases. This CDR3 contains 16 residues. Germline lookup yields CDR1 KGHDR and CDR2 SFDVKD.

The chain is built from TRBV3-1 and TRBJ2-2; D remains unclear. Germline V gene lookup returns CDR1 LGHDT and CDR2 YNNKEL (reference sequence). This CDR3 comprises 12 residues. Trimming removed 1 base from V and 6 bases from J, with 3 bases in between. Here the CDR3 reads CASSQVPGELFF. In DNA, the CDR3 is TGTGCCAGCAGCCAAGTCCCCGGGGAGCTGTTTTTT.

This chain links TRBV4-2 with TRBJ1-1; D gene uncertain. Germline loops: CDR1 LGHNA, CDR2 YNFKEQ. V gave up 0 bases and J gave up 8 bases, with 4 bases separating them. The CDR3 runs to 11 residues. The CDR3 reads CASSQDDEAFF. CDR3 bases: TGTGCCAGCAGCCAAGACGACGAAGCTTTCTTT.

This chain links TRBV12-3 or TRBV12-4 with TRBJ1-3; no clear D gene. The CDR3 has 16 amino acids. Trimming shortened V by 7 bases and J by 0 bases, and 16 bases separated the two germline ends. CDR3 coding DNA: TGTGCCAGCACCTTAACGCGGGCCCTCTCTGGAAACACCATATATTTT. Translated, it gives CASTLTRALSGNTIYF.

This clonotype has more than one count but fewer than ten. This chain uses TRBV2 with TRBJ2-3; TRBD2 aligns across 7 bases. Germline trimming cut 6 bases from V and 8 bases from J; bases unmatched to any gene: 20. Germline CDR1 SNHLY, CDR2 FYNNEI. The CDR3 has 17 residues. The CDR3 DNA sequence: TGTGCCAGCAGCAACCCCAGGGCAAGCGGGGCAGTGGGTACGCAGTATTTT. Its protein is CASSNPRASGAVGTQYF. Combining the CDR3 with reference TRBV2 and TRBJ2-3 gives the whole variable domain EPEVTQTPSHQVTQMGQEVILRCVPISNHLYFYWYRQILGQKVEFLVSFYNNEISEKSEIFDDQFSVERPDGSNFTLKIRSTKLEDSAMYFCASSNPRASGAVGTQYFGPGTRLTVL.

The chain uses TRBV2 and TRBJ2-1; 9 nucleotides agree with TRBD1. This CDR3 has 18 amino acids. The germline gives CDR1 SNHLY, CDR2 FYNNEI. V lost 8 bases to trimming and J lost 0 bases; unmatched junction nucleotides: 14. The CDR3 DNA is TGTGCCAGCCACCCCGGGACAGGGATCCCTTTCTCCTACAATGAGCAGTTCTTC. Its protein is CASHPGTGIPFSYNEQFF. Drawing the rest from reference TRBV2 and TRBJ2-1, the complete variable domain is EPEVTQTPSHQVTQMGQEVILRCVPISNHLYFYWYRQILGQKVEFLVSFYNNEISEKSEIFDDQFSVERPDGSNFTLKIRSTKLEDSAMYFCASHPGTGIPFSYNEQFFGPGTRLTVL.

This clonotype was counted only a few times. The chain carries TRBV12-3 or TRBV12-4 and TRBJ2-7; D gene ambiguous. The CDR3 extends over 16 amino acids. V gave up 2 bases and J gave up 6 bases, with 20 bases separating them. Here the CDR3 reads CASSLIMLSSRGEQYF. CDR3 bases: TGTGCCAGCAGTTTAATTATGTTAAGCTCCCGAGGCGAGCAGTACTTC.

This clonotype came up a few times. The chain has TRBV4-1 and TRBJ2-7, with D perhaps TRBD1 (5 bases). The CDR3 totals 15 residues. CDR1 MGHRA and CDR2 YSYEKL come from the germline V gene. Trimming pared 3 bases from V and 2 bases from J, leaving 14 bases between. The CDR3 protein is CASSHQDTIAYEQYF. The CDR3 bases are TGCGCCAGCAGCCACCAGGACACCATAGCCTACGAGCAGTACTTC.

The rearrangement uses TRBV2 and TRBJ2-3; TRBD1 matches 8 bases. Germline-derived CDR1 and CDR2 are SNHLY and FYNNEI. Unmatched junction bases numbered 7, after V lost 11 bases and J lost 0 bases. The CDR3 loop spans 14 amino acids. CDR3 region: CAGDRGSSTDTQYF. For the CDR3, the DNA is TGTGCCGGTGACAGGGGCTCTAGCACAGATACGCAGTATTTT. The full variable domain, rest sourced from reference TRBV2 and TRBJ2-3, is EPEVTQTPSHQVTQMGQEVILRCVPISNHLYFYWYRQILGQKVEFLVSFYNNEISEKSEIFDDQFSVERPDGSNFTLKIRSTKLEDSAMYFCAGDRGSSTDTQYFGPGTRLTVL.